The TCR beta chain described here comes from a study of CD8+ T cells in alopecia areata. General study results and limits: TCRs were shared less clearly across patients than in mice, possibly for HLA-related reasons.

Extracted from the samples, RNA was reverse transcribed into cDNA to serve as the sequencing template. Libraries were prepared by immunoSEQ multiplex PCR; TCRdb keeps only in-frame clonotypes and omits some of them. The profile covers hundreds of thousands of clones, with approximately 65% appearing a single time and around 1.2% taken by the ten largest. Treatment noted: oral pan-JAK inhibitor, 5-10 mg twice daily. As regards this clone: Its antigen remains unknown.

With 6 bases removed from V and 4 bases from J, the gap between germline ends came to 15 bases. Germline CDR1 reads MNHEY; CDR2 reads SVGAGI. The CDR3 has 14 amino acids. The sequence derives from a human donor with alopecia areata. The specimen comprised CD4+ T cells sorted from blood, sampled at roughly week 45, from a patient treated with tofacitinib. The rearrangement links TRBV6-5 to TRBJ1-1; D may be TRBD1 (5 bases). CDR3 nucleotides: TGTGCCAGCAGGCCCACAGGCGTGGGCACTGAAGCTTTCTTT. Protein sequence: CASRPTGVGTEAFF.